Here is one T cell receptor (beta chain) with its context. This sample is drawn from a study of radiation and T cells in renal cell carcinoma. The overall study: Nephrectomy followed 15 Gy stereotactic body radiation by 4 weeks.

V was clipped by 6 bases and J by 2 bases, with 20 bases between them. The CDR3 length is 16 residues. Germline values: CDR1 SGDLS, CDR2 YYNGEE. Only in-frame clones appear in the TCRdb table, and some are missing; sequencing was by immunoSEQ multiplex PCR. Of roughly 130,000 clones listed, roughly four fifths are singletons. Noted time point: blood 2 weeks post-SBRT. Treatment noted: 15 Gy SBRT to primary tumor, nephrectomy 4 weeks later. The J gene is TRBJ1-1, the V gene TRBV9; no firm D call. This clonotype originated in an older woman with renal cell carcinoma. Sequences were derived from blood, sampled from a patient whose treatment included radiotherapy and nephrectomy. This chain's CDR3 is CASTSGPTRKNTEAFF. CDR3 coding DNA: TGTGCCAGCACCTCCGGGCCCACTCGAAAAAACACTGAAGCTTTCTTT.